This T cell receptor (beta chain) was sequenced in a study of metastatic and nonmetastatic thyroid tumors. About the study: The comparison covered peripheral blood and tumor or nodule tissue in malignant and benign thyroid patients. Study conclusions and caveats: Relative to benign nodules, malignant thyroid tumors were reportedly characterized by significantly elevated TCR beta diversity in blood and tumor.

The CDR3 contains 16 residues. CDR1 is LGHNA and CDR2 is YNFKEQ in the germline V gene. With respect to this clone: The antigen is undetermined. Compared with germline, one end of the junction differs, possibly owing to a read error.

Each patient went into thyroid surgery without having received any treatment. TCRdb re-processed the PCR reads through MiXCR. The sample records 45,000 to 65,000 clones, approximately 20% being singletons. The TCR was taken from a female donor with papillary thyroid cancer or a benign thyroid nodule (not recorded which). Some clones in this sample may be carry-over from other donors' samples. The sequencing input was blood. The V and J genes are TRBV4-2 and TRBJ1-5; weak D call: TRBD1 (5 bases). CDR3 in amino acids: CASSQDYFQVGHPHHF. The CDR3 DNA reads TGTGCCAGCAGCCAAGATTACTTCCAGGTCGGACATCCCCATCATTTT.